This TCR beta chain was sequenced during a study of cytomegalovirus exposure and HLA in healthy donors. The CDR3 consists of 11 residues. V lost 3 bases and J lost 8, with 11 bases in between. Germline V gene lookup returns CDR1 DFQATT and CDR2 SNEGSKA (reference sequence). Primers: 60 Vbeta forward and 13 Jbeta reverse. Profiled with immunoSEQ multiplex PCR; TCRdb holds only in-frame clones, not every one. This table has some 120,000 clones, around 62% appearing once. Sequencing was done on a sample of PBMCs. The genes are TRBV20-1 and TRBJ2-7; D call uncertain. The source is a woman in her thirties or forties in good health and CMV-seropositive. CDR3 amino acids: CSASSYNQQYF. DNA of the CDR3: TGCAGTGCTAGCAGTTATAACCAGCAGTACTTC.